The 17 T cell receptor beta chains below were found in one sample sequenced in a study of spatial heterogeneity in lung cancer. TCRdb recomputed calls from the 5' RACE reads with MiXCR, one row per CDR3 protein. The sample shows more than 10,000 distinct CDR3 sequences, around 5% of them seen only once. Time point reported: sample taken at primary tumor resection. Unsorted tumor, nontumor lung tissue or cryopreserved PBMC supplied the whole RNA. Sequenced material: lung tumor tissue, taken at surgery. The origin of the receptors is a human donor with early-stage non-small cell lung cancer.

This clonotype showed up many times. The library was designed around alpha chains, so this beta chain is a stray read whose abundance carries little weight. The genes are TRBV20-1 and TRBJ2-5; D uncertain. The CDR3 is 11 residues long. Germline V gene sequence: CDR1 DFQATT, CDR2 SNEGSKA (reference sequence). The ends were cut back, 5 bases at V and 5 bases at J, with 9 bases in the middle. CDR3 DNA sequence: TGCAGTGCTCAAGACTGGGAGACCCAGTACTTC. Its translation: CSAQDWETQYF.

This clonotype was seen repeatedly, ten times or more. This beta chain was picked up by a library intended for alpha chains and is off target, so its count carries little meaning. The chain employs TRBV12-3 or TRBV12-4 and TRBJ1-3; D ambiguous. The CDR3 sequence is 16 residues long. V lost 2 bases and J lost 0, with 11 bases in between. This CDR3 is CASSLSGRFSGNTIYF. In DNA, the CDR3 is TGTGCCAGCAGTTTAAGCGGACGGTTCTCTGGAAACACCATATATTTT.

This clonotype appeared many times. This beta chain is a stray sequence in a library constructed for alpha chains; its clone size is not meaningful. V usage is TRBV7-2 and J usage is TRBJ1-3; 7 bases map to TRBD1. The V gene end was trimmed by 6 bases and the J gene end by 0 bases; junction bases not matched to a gene: 8. Germline CDR1 is SGHTA and CDR2 is FQGNSA. There are 16 residues in the CDR3. The CDR3 protein is CASSQAGTVSGNTIYF. CDR3 in DNA: TGTGCCAGCAGTCAAGCAGGGACAGTCTCTGGAAACACCATATATTTT. Filled out from reference TRBV7-2 and TRBJ1-3, the complete variable domain reads GAGVSQSPSNKVTEKGKDVELRCDPISGHTALYWYRQSLGQGLEFLIYFQGNSAPDKSGLPSDRFSAERTGGSVSTLTIQRTQQEDSAVYLCASSQAGTVSGNTIYFGEGSWLTVV.

This clonotype was detected many times. As an off-target read in a library built for alpha chains, this beta chain has a frequency of little significance. The chain recombines TRBV6-2 or TRBV6-3 with TRBJ2-1, with 9 bases lining up with TRBD2. CDR3 size: 19 residues. Germline V gives CDR1 MNHEY, CDR2 SVGEGT. The junction had 21 bases not matched to a gene; V was cut back by 5 bases and J by 7 bases. The CDR3 spells CASSDPGLGREGLRNEQFF. CDR3 DNA: TGTGCCAGCAGTGACCCAGGCCTTGGGCGGGAGGGCCTGAGGAATGAGCAGTTCTTC.

There are many counts of this clonotype. With the library built for alpha chains, this beta chain is off target and its frequency is not meaningful. V usage is TRBV4-1 and J usage is TRBJ2-2; D possibly corresponds to TRBD2 (5 bases). The CDR3 runs to 17 residues. Germline V lookup: CDR1 MGHRA, CDR2 YSYEKL. Trimming took 3 bases from V and 4 from J, leaving 18 bases between them. The CDR3, as DNA: TGCGCCAGCAGCCACTCCCTTTCGGAGGCGGGCACCGGGGAGCTGTTTTTT. Its translation is CASSHSLSEAGTGELFF.

A note on this clonotype: The size of this beta chain means little, since it is a stray read in a library made for alpha chains. V is TRBV28 and J is TRBJ2-2, with D tentatively TRBD2 (6 bases). Trimming pared 3 bases from V and 0 bases from J, leaving 8 bases between. Germline V CDR1 and CDR2: MDHEN, SYDVKM. CDR3 length equals 15 residues. The DNA of the CDR3 is TGTGCCAGCAGTTTCGGGGGTGCGAACACCGGGGAGCTGTTTTTT. It codes for CASSFGGANTGELFF.

With regard to this clonotype: A library prepared for alpha chains yielded this beta chain as an off-target read; its size is of little meaning. V gene TRBV12-3 or TRBV12-4 combines with J gene TRBJ2-3, with 7 bases fitting TRBD2. CDR3 length equals 17 residues. Trimming cost V 1 base and J 0 bases; bases outside gene matches: 7. This chain's CDR3 is CASSLDVSGVSTDTQYF. The CDR3 DNA follows: TGTGCCAGCAGTTTAGACGTAAGCGGGGTAAGCACAGATACGCAGTATTTT.

This clonotype was counted many times. Since the library was made to target alpha chains, this beta chain is a stray read and its abundance is not meaningful. This chain links TRBV29-1 with TRBJ1-1; D remains ambiguous. The CDR3 runs 13 residues. Trimming shortened V by 8 bases and J by 0 bases, and 13 bases separated the two germline ends. Germline V CDR1 and CDR2: SQVTM, ANQGSEA. CDR3 loop: CSSILGLNTEAFF. The DNA for the CDR3 is TGCAGCTCAATACTTGGGTTGAACACTGAAGCTTTCTTT.

Turning to this clonotype: Found in a library prepared for alpha chains, this beta chain is an off-target read, and its abundance has little meaning. This chain links TRBV12-3 or TRBV12-4 with TRBJ2-1, with D perhaps assigned TRBD1 or TRBD2 (5 bases each). The CDR3 runs to 14 residues. The V end was cut by 4 bases, the J end by 1 base, with 8 bases between. The CDR3 region has the DNA TGTGCCAGCAGTTGGGGACCGTCCTACAATGAGCAGTTCTTC. Translating it yields CASSWGPSYNEQFF.

This clonotype has a count of ten or more. Found in a library prepared for alpha chains, this beta chain is an off-target read, and its abundance has little meaning. The chain links TRBV29-1 to TRBJ1-1, with D possibly TRBD1 on 6 matching bases. This CDR3 contains 14 residues. Trimming left V 6 bases short and J 0 bases short, with 14 bases between. Germline V gives CDR1 SQVTM, CDR2 ANQGSEA. The CDR3 DNA reads as TGCAGCGTACCCCCTGACAGGATGAACACTGAAGCTTTCTTT. Translation gives CSVPPDRMNTEAFF.

This clonotype has ten or more counts. Because this beta chain is a stray read in a library intended to capture alpha chains, its abundance should not be given much weight. The chain is built from TRBV20-1 and TRBJ1-3; maybe TRBD1 (5 bases). V lost 1 base to trimming and J lost 4 bases, with 11 bases between them. The CDR3 totals 14 residues. CDR1 DFQATT and CDR2 SNEGSKA come from the germline V gene (reference sequence). The CDR3 DNA reads as TGCAGTGCTAGAGCCGACAGATCGGGAAACACCATATATTTT. Translating gives CSARADRSGNTIYF.

There are many counts of this clonotype. This beta chain is an off-target read within a library intended for alpha chains, so its frequency means little. The genes are TRBV28 and TRBJ1-3, with unresolved D. This CDR3 is 16 amino acids long. Between the trimmed V and J ends, which lost 3 bases and 2 bases, there was a span of 14 bases. In germline, CDR1 is MDHEN, CDR2 SYDVKM. The CDR3 bases are TGTGCCAGCAGTTTCGCCCATACTAAGGCTGGAAACACCATATATTTT. Its translation is CASSFAHTKAGNTIYF.

Regarding this clonotype: Being off target in a library aimed at alpha chains, this beta chain has a size of little meaning. This rearrangement joins TRBV4-3 to TRBJ2-3, with a possible D match to TRBD2 (6 bases). The CDR3 extends over 15 amino acids. V was trimmed by 1 base and J by 5 bases, leaving 13 bases between them. Germline values: CDR1 LGHNA, CDR2 YSLEER. The CDR3 DNA is TGCGCCAGCAGCCAAGGAACCGGGACTGTAGATACGCAGTATTTT. Its protein product is CASSQGTGTVDTQYF.

This clonotype was detected ten times or more. The size of this beta chain means little, since it is a stray read in a library made for alpha chains. The gene calls are TRBV29-1 and TRBJ1-1, with D unclear. The CDR3 contains 12 residues. V dropped 5 bases and J dropped 1 base, with 8 bases sitting between them. CDR1 SQVTM and CDR2 ANQGSEA come from the germline V gene. The CDR3 loop is CSVLQRNTEAFF. CDR3 DNA: TGCAGCGTTCTTCAGCGGAACACTGAAGCTTTCTTT.

In this sample, this clonotype turned up many times. This beta chain is a stray sequence in a library constructed for alpha chains; its clone size is not meaningful. The V and J genes are TRBV12-3 or TRBV12-4 and TRBJ2-3; no definite D call. V was cut by 4 bases and J by 0 bases, with 14 bases left in between. The CDR3 spans 16 residues. CDR3 DNA sequence: TGTGCCAGCAGTTGGGGATACAGTCCTAGCACAGATACGCAGTATTTT. Its protein is CASSWGYSPSTDTQYF.

In its sample, this clonotype was seen many times. This beta chain appears as a stray read in a library generated for alpha chains; its size is not informative. The CDR3 protein is CASSLATGTQYF. Here the CDR3 DNA reads TGTGCCAGCAGCTTAGCCACCGGGACTCAGTACTTC. The chain uses TRBV7-9 and TRBJ2-4; D tentatively fits TRBD1 or TRBD2 (5 bases each). The V end lost 0 bases, the J end lost 12 bases, and 9 bases lay between the germline ends. Germline-derived CDR1 and CDR2 are SEHNR and FQNEAQ (reference sequence). The CDR3 is 12 residues long.

In this sample, this clonotype turned up many times. Being off target in a library aimed at alpha chains, this beta chain has a size of little meaning. The rearrangement links TRBV28 to TRBJ1-5; D perhaps matches TRBD1 (6 bases). The V end lost 7 bases, the J end lost 5 bases, and 15 bases lay between the germline ends. Germline-derived CDR1 and CDR2 are MDHEN and SYDVKM. This CDR3 spans 14 amino acids. The CDR3 sequence: CASNGAGDHQPQHF. Written as DNA, the CDR3 is TGTGCCAGCAATGGGGCAGGGGACCATCAGCCCCAGCATTTT.